A selection of T cell receptor beta chains follows, all from one sample in a study of T cells after yellow fever vaccination. TCRdb passed the 5' RACE reads through MiXCR, listing each CDR3 protein once. The sample carries roughly 260,000 distinct CDR3 sequences, 10% to 15% recorded once. Sequenced here: CD4+ T cells sorted from PBMCs, sampled 45 days after the yellow fever booster vaccination. The source of these receptors is a man younger than 45 who received the YFV17D yellow fever vaccine. Both conserved end residues are part of each CDR3. Each record gives: V gene, clone size, J gene, D gene, CDR3 DNA, CDR3 protein. A D gene is named only where the DNA matches it firmly. Clone size is given for some rows only: seen once, a few or many times, or a class if the clone is expanded.

>TRBV5-1|many|TRBJ2-1|NA
TGCGCCAGCAGCTTGGACGGGAGCTCCTACAATGAGCAGTTCTTC
CASSLDGSSYNEQFF
>TRBV24-1|few|TRBJ2-1|NA
TGTGCCACCAGTGATACCTGGGCCTACAATGAGCAGTTCTTC
CATSDTWAYNEQFF
>TRBV4-3|NA|TRBJ1-1|NA
TGCGCCAGCAGCCAACTAGGGGTCACTGAAGCTTTCTTT
CASSQLGVTEAFF
>TRBV12-3/TRBV12-4|NA|TRBJ2-7|TRBD1
TGTGCCAGCAGTAACCCGGGACAGGGGATGGGCGAGCAGTACTTC
CASSNPGQGMGEQYF
>TRBV7-2|NA|TRBJ2-7|NA
TGTGCCAGCAGCTTCAGAGGGGCCTACGAGCAGTACTTC
CASSFRGAYEQYF
>TRBV28|few|TRBJ2-5|NA
TGTGCCAGCAGTTTACCGGGGCTAGGAGGGCTTGGGATCCAGTACTTC
CASSLPGLGGLGIQYF
>TRBV6-2/TRBV6-3|NA|TRBJ1-5|NA
TGTGCCAGCAGTTACTCGTTGGGCGGTCAGCCCCAGCATTTT
CASSYSLGGQPQHF
>TRBV5-6|NA|TRBJ1-5|NA
TGTGCCAGCAGCTTGTGGGACCGACGGTACAATCAGCCCCAGCATTTT
CASSLWDRRYNQPQHF
>TRBV7-2|NA|TRBJ2-7|TRBD2
TGTGCCAGCAGCTCCCACGGGACTAGCGGGGTCGCGGCCGAGCAGTACTTC
CASSSHGTSGVAAEQYF
>TRBV18|few|TRBJ1-5|NA
TGTGCCAGCTCACAGGGACATTATAGCAATCAGCCCCAGCATTTT
CASSQGHYSNQPQHF
>TRBV5-1|NA|TRBJ2-7|NA
TGCGCCAGCAGCGCCCTCGACTTGTACGAGCAGTACTTC
CASSALDLYEQYF
>TRBV20-1|few|TRBJ2-3|TRBD1
TGCAGTGCTAGAGCTAGGGACAGGGTCTCAGATACGCAGTATTTT
CSARARDRVSDTQYF
>TRBV3-1|NA|TRBJ2-5|TRBD2
TGTGCCAGCAGCCTTGGACTAGCGGGAGGTCCCGTCGCGAGGACCCAGTACTTC
CASSLGLAGGPVARTQYF
>TRBV6-2/TRBV6-3|NA|TRBJ2-7|NA
TGTGCCAGCAGCCACCTTGGAAACTACGAGCAGTACTTC
CASSHLGNYEQYF
>TRBV7-2|few|TRBJ2-1|TRBD2
TGTGCCAGCAGCTCGTATGGACTAGCGGGGAATGAGCAGTTCTTC
CASSSYGLAGNEQFF
>TRBV11-2|NA|TRBJ2-6|TRBD1
TGTGCCAGCAGCACCCGGACAGGGCTTATCTCTGGGGCCAACGTCCTGACTTTC
CASSTRTGLISGANVLTF
>TRBV25-1|few|TRBJ1-2|TRBD1
TGTGCCAGCAGTGCTACAGGGGGTATAGGTGGCTACACCTTC
CASSATGGIGGYTF
>TRBV6-2/TRBV6-3|few|TRBJ2-5|NA
TGTGCCAGCAGTTACGAGCCATCGGAGACCCAGTACTTC
CASSYEPSETQYF
>TRBV5-1|many|TRBJ2-3|NA
TGCGCCAGCAGCTTGGGGACCGAAGGGGATACGCAGTATTTT
CASSLGTEGDTQYF
>TRBV27|few|TRBJ2-1|TRBD2
TGTGCCAGCCATACCCGGACTAGCGGGAAGCGGGGGCGATACAATGAGCAGTTCTTC
CASHTRTSGKRGRYNEQFF
>TRBV7-9|NA|TRBJ2-1|NA
TGTGCCAGCAGCTTAGTGGTGGGAACCAAAACGATCAATGAGCAGTTCTTC
CASSLVVGTKTINEQFF
>TRBV5-1|NA|TRBJ2-7|NA
TGCGCCAGCTTCCTCGGGACAAATACCTACGAGCAGTACTTC
CASFLGTNTYEQYF
>TRBV6-1|few|TRBJ1-6|TRBD1
TGTGCCAGCATGAGACAGGGAAGAAATTCACCCCTCCACTTT
CASMRQGRNSPLHF
>TRBV18|NA|TRBJ2-7|NA
TGTGCCAGCTCACCAGGGGGAAAGTCGGGAAGCTCCTACGAGCAGTACTTC
CASSPGGKSGSSYEQYF
>TRBV28|NA|TRBJ2-1|TRBD1
TGTGCCAGCAGTTTATTGGCAGGGGGAAACTCTGAGCAGTTCTTC
CASSLLAGGNSEQFF
>TRBV7-8|few|TRBJ2-2|TRBD2
TGTGCCAGCAGCGTAAGCGGGAGAGGGACCGGGGAGCTGTTTTTT
CASSVSGRGTGELFF
>TRBV9|many|TRBJ2-5|NA
TGTGCCAGCAGCGCCGGGGGGCTAGCGGAGACCCAGTACTTC
CASSAGGLAETQYF
>TRBV5-1|NA|TRBJ2-3|NA
TGCGCCAGCAGCTTGGAGATTGGGGGAGCTGATACGCAGTATTTT
CASSLEIGGADTQYF
>TRBV20-1|few|TRBJ2-3|NA
TGCAGTGCCCGAATCACTAGCACAGATACGCAGTATTTT
CSARITSTDTQYF
>TRBV7-2|NA|TRBJ2-7|NA
TGTGCCAGCAGCTTAGCGGGTTCCCACGAGCAGTACTTC
CASSLAGSHEQYF
>TRBV7-2|NA|TRBJ1-1|NA
TGTGCCAGCAGGAGGGGGGGATTCTATATGAACACTGAAGCTTTCTTT
CASRRGGFYMNTEAFF
>TRBV18|NA|TRBJ1-1|NA
TGTGCCAGCTCACCGAGGGACGGGAACACTGAAGCTTTCTTT
CASSPRDGNTEAFF
>TRBV7-2|many|TRBJ2-1|NA
TGTGCCAGCAGCTTAGTTGCCGGGGGAAGCTCCTACAATGAGCAGTTCTTC
CASSLVAGGSSYNEQFF
>TRBV20-1|NA|TRBJ2-3|NA
TGCAGTTTAGCGGTCGCAGATACGCAGTATTTT
CSLAVADTQYF
>TRBV7-8|few|TRBJ2-1|NA
TGTGCCAGCAGCTTAGCGGTGACGACTATGGATGAGCAGTTCTTC
CASSLAVTTMDEQFF
>TRBV11-2|NA|TRBJ2-1|TRBD2
TGTGCCAGCAGCTTAGGTATCGGGGGGGAGCAGTTCTTC
CASSLGIGGEQFF
>TRBV6-2/TRBV6-3|NA|TRBJ2-1|NA
TGTGCCAGTACAAGAATCGGGGACATCTCCTACAATGAGCAGTTCTTC
CASTRIGDISYNEQFF
>TRBV25-1|NA|TRBJ2-4|TRBD2
TGTGCCAGCAGTGAGGGAGGGCTAGCCAAAAACATTCAGTACTTC
CASSEGGLAKNIQYF
>TRBV9|NA|TRBJ2-2|NA
TGTGCCAGCAGCGTAGTCCTCACCGGGGAGCTGTTTTTT
CASSVVLTGELFF
>TRBV7-2|few|TRBJ2-5|NA
TGTGCCAGCAGCTCAGGTCCAGAAGAGACCCAGTACTTC
CASSSGPEETQYF
>TRBV20-1|many|TRBJ2-5|TRBD1
TGCAGTCCTCGTCGGGGACAGGGCCCGGAGGCCCAGTACTTC
CSPRRGQGPEAQYF
>TRBV7-2|few|TRBJ2-5|NA
TGTGCCAGCAGCCCCGGGGAAGTGGAGACCCAGTACTTC
CASSPGEVETQYF
>TRBV7-2|many|TRBJ2-1|TRBD2
TGTGCCAGCAGCCCATCCCGAAGACTAGCGGACAATGAGCAGTTCTTC
CASSPSRRLADNEQFF